The following is a TCR beta chain sequence with its context. There are many counts of this clonotype. No cognate antigen has been identified for it. An end of the junction does not agree with germline; a read error may underlie this. According to the germline V gene, CDR1 reads SGHTA and CDR2 reads FQGNSA. The CDR3 holds 15 amino acids from the cysteine to the phenylalanine. The only DNA kept is the CDR3, 45 bases in frame from the first base. TCRdb records Illumina HiSeq 1500 as the sequencer. The public reads were reprocessed in TCRdb via fastp at Q25 and MiXCR, keeping in-frame beta chains. For every CDR3 protein sequence, its rows merge into one entry that carries the most common genes and DNA. This sample gives 130,000 or so distinct CDR3 sequences in total; roughly 6.5% of them show up just once. The top ten constitute roughly 18% of the sample. The data were taken from a study of T cell repertoires in cytomegalovirus infection (dated by TCRdb to 2018 to 2020). Context from the whole study: Because public TCR beta signatures pointed to carriage of CMV infection together with the matching HLA type, the HLA type of each donor mattered for the analysis.

Results the study describes overall, beyond this receptor: In both this cohort and an independent approximately 370-donor cohort, the cumulative frequency of public TCR beta family members distinguished carriers of CMV infection plus the relevant HLA type. The ex vivo response was dominated by HLA-C-restricted CMV-specific TCR beta clonotypes, and the single most frequent clonotype in two of eight donors was supplied by these HLA-C-restricted clonotypes.

The TCR sequence derives from a human donor in good health (CMV status not recorded). Some clones in this sample may be carry-over from other donors' samples. The chain is made from TRBV7-2 and TRBJ1-6, with TRBD1 tentatively as D gene (6 bases match). The sequencing input was PBMCs. The CDR3: CASSLAGTPLPPLHF. The DNA reads TGTGCCAGCAGCCTAGCCGGGACACCCCTACCACCCCTCCACTTT. With all but the CDR3 taken from the reference TRBV7-2 and TRBJ1-6 genes, the full variable domain is: GAGVSQSPSNKVTEKGKDVELRCDPISGHTALYWYRQSLGQGLEFLIYFQGNSAPDKSGLPSDRFSAERTGGSVSTLTIQRTQQEDSAVYLCASSLAGTPLPPLHFGNGTRLTVT.